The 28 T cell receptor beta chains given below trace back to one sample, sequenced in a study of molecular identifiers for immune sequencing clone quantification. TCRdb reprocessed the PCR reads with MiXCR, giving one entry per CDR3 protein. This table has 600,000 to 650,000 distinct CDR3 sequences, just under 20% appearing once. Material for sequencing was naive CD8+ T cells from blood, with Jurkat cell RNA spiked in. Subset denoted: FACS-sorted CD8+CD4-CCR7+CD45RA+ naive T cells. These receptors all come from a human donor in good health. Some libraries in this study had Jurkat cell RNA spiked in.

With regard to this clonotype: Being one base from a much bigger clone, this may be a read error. CDR3 protein: CASSSPLEENDNLPLHF. The CDR3 coding sequence is TGTGCCAGCAGCTCCCCGTTAGAGGAAAACGATAATTTACCCCTCCACTTT. The chain has TRBV7-9 and TRBJ1-6; no firm D call. The CDR3 is made up of 17 amino acids. The germline CDR1 and CDR2 sequences are SEHNR and FQNEAQ (reference sequence).

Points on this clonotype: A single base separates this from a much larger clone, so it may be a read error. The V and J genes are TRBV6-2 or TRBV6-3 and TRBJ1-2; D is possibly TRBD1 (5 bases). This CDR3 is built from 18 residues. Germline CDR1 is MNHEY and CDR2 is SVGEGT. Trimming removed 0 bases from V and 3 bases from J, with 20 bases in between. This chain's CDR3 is CASSYSRDATRYDYGYTF. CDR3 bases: TGTGCCAGCAGTTACTCCCGGGACGCGACGCGTTATGACTATGGCTACACCTTC.

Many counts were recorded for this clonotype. The chain's CDR3 is CASSPDRVVDTQYF. The DNA of the CDR3 is TGTGCCAGCAGCCCAGACAGGGTGGTAGATACGCAGTATTTT. This rearrangement joins TRBV12-3 or TRBV12-4 to TRBJ2-3; 7 bases agree with TRBD1. J was trimmed by 5 bases and V by 6 bases; bases with no gene match: 8. The CDR3 is made up of 14 amino acids.

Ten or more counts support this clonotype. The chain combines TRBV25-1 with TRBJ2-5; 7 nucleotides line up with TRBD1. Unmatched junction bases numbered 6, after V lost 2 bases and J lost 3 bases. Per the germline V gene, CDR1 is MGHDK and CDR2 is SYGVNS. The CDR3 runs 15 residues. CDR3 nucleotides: TGTGCCAGCAGTGAAAGTATGGGGACAGAAGAGACCCAGTACTTC. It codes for CASSESMGTEETQYF. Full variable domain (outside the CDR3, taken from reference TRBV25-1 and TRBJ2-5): EADIYQTPRYLVIGTGKKITLECSQTMGHDKMYWYQQDPGMELHLIHYSYGVNSTEKGDLSSESTVSRIRTEHFPLTLESARPSHTSQYLCASSESMGTEETQYFGPGTRLLVL.

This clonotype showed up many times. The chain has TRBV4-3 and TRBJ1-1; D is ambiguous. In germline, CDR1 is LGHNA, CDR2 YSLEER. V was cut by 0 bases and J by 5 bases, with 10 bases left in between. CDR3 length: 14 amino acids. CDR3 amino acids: CASSQDGSGTEAFF. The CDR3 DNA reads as TGCGCCAGCAGCCAAGACGGATCGGGGACTGAAGCTTTCTTT.

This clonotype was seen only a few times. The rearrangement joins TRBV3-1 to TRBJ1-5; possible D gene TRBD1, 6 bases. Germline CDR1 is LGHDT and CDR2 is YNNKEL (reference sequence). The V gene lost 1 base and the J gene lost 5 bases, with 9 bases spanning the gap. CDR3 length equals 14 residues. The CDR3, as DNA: TGTGCCAGCAGCCAAGGCGGGGGCCATCAGCCCCAGCATTTT. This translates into CASSQGGGHQPQHF.

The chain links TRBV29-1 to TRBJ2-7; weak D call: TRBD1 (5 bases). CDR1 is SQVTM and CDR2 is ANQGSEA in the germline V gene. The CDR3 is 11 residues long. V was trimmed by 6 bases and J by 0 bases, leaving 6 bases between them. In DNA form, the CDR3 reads TGCAGCGTGGACATCTCCTACGAGCAGTACTTC. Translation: CSVDISYEQYF.

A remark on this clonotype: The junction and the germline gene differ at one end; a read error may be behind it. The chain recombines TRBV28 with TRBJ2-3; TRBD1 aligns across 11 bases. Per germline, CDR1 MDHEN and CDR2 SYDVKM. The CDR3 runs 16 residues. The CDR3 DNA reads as TGTGCCAGCAGTCTCTGGACAGGGGGCGTAACAGATACGCGGTGTTTT. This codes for CASSLWTGGVTDTRCF. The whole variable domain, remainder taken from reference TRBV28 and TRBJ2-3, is DVKVTQSSRYLVKRTGEKVFLECVQDMDHENMFWYRQDPGLGLRLIYFSYDVKMKEKGDIPEGYSVSREKKERFSLILESASTNQTSMYLCASSLWTGGVTDTRCFGPGTRLTVL.

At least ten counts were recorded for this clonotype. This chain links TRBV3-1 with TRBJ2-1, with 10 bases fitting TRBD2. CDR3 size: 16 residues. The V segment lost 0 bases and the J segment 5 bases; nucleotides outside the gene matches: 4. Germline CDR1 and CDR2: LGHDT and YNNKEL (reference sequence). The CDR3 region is CASSQDSGGRNNEQFF. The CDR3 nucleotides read TGTGCCAGCAGCCAAGATAGCGGGGGGAGGAACAATGAGCAGTTCTTC.

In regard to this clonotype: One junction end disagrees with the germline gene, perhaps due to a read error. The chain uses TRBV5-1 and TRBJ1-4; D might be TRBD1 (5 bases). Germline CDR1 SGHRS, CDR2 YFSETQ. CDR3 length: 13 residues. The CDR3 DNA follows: TGCGCCAGCAGCTTGTTAGGGGATGAAAGACTGTTTTTT. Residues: CASSLLGDERLFF.

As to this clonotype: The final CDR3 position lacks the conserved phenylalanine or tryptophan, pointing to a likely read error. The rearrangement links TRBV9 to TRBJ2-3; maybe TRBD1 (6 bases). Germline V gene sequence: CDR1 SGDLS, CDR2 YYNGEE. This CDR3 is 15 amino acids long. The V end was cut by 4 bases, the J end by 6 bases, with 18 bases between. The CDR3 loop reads CASSSGGGKGDTQYL. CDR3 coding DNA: TGTGCCAGCAGCTCTGGTGGGGGCAAGGGGGATACGCAGTATCTT.

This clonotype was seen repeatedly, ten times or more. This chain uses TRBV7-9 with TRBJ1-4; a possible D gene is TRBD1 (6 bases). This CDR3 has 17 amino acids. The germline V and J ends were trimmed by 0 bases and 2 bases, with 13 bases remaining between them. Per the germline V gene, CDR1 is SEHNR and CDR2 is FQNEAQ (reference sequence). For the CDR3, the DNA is TGTGCCAGCAGCTTAGCAGGCAGGGGAGAGACTAATGAAAAACTGTTTTTT. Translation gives CASSLAGRGETNEKLFF.

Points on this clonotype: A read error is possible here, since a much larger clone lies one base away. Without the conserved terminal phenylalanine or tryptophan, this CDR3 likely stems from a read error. The CDR3 nucleotides read TGCGCCAGCAGCCAAGAAGGACTAGGACTCTACAATGAGCAGTTCCTC. Protein product: CASSQEGLGLYNEQFL. The chain carries TRBV4-1 and TRBJ2-1; 7 bases align to TRBD2. Looked up from germline, CDR1 is MGHRA and CDR2 is YSYEKL. V lost 0 bases to trimming and J lost 3 bases; unmatched junction nucleotides: 5. CDR3 length: 16 amino acids.

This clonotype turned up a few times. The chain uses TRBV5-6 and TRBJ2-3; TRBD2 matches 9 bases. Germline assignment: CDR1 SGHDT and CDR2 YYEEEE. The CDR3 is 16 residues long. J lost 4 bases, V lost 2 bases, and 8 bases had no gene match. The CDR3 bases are TGTGCCAGCAGCTTTTTCGGGACTAGCTGGGCAGATACGCAGTATTTT. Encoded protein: CASSFFGTSWADTQYF.

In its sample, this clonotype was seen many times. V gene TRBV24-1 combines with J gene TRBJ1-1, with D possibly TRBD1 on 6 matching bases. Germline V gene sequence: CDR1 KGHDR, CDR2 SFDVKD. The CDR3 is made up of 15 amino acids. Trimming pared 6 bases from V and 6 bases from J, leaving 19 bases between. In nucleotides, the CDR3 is TGTGCCACCAGTTCATCGGACAGTACCACAGCTGAAGCTTTCTTT. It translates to CATSSSDSTTAEAFF.

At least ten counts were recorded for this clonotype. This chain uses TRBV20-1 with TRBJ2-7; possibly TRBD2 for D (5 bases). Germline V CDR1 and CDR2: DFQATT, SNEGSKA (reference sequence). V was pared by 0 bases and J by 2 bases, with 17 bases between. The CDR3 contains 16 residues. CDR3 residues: CSARDPGLHGAYEQYF. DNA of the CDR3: TGCAGTGCTAGAGATCCCGGACTTCACGGGGCCTACGAGCAGTACTTC.

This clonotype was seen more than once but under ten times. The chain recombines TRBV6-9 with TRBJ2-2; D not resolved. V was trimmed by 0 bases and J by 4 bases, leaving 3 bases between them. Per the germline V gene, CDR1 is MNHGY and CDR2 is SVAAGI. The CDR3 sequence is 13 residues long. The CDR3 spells CASSYSPTGELFF. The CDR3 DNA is TGTGCCAGCAGTTATTCCCCCACCGGGGAGCTGTTTTTT.

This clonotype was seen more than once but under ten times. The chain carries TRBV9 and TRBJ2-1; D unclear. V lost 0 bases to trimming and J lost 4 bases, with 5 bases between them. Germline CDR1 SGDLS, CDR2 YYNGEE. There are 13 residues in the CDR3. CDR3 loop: CASSVAVYNEQFF. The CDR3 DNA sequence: TGTGCCAGCAGCGTAGCAGTGTACAATGAGCAGTTCTTC.

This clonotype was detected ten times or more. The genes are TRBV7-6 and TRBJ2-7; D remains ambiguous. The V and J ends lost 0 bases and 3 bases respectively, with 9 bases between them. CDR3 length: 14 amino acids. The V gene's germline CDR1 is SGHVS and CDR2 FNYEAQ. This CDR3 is CASSLAAFGYEQYF. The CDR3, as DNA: TGTGCCAGCAGCTTAGCGGCGTTTGGCTACGAGCAGTACTTC.

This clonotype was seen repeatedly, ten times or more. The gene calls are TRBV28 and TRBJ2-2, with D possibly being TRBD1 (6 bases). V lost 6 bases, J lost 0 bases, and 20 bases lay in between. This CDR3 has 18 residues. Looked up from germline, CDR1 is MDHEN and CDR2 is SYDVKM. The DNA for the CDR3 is TGTGCCAGCAGCTGGGACAACGGGGACACCCCGAACACCGGGGAGCTGTTTTTT. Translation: CASSWDNGDTPNTGELFF.

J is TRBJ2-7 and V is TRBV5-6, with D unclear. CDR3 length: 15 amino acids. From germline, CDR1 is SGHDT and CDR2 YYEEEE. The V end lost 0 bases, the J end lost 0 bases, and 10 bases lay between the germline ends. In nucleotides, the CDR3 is TGTGCCAGCAGCTTGGGACGGAAGTTCTCCTACGAGCAGTACTTC. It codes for CASSLGRKFSYEQYF.

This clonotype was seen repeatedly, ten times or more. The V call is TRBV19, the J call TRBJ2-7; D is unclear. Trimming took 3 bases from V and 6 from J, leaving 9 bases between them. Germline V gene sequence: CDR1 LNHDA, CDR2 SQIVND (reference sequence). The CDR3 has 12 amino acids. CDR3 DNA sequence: TGTGCCAGTAGTATCGGTCCTAGCGAGCAGTACTTC. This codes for CASSIGPSEQYF.

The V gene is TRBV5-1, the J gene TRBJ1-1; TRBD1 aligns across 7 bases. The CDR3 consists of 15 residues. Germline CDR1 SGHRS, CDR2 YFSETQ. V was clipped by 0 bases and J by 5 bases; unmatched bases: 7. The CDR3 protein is CASSLGNRGFTEAFF. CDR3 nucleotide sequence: TGCGCCAGCAGCTTGGGCAACAGGGGATTTACTGAAGCTTTCTTT.

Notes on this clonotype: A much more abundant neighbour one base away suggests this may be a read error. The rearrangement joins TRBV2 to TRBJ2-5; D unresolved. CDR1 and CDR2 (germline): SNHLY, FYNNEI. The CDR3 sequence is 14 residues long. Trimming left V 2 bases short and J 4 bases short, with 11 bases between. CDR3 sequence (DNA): TGTGCCAGCAGTGAATTATGGCGATTAGAGACCCAGTACTTC. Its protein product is CASSELWRLETQYF.

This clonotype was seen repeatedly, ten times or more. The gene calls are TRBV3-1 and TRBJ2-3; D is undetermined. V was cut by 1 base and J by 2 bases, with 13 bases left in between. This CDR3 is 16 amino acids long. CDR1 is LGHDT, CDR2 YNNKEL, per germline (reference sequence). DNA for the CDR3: TGTGCCAGCAGCCAAGGGTTAAGGATTTTCACAGATACGCAGTATTTT. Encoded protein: CASSQGLRIFTDTQYF.

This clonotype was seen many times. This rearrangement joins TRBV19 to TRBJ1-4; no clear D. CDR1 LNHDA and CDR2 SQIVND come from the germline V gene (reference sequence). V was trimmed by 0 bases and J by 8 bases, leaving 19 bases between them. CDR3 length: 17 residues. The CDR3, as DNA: TGTGCCAGTAGTATAGATGCGTCGGGCCATAACTTCGAAAAACTGTTTTTT. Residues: CASSIDASGHNFEKLFF.

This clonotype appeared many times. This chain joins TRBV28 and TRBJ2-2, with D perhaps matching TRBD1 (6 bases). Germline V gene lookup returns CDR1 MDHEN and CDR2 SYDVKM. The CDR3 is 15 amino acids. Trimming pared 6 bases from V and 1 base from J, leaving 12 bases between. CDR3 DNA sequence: TGTGCCAGCAGGACATACAGGGTGAACACCGGGGAGCTGTTTTTT. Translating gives CASRTYRVNTGELFF.

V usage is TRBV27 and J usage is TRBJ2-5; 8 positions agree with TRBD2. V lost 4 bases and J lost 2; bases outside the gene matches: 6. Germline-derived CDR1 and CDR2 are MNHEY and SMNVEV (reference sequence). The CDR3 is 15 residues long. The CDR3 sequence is CASSYWSGGQETQYF. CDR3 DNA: TGTGCCAGCAGTTATTGGTCGGGGGGGCAAGAGACCCAGTACTTC.